These T cell receptor beta chains were read from a single sample in a study of PD-1 blockade in classical Hodgkin lymphoma. Clones were read by immunoSEQ multiplex PCR, and TCRdb kept only the in-frame ones, dropping some. Of around 13,000 clones detected, under 90% appear once; the ten largest clones hold roughly 0.48%. The source material was CD4+ T cells from blood, sampled at baseline. The receptors originated from a human donor with classical Hodgkin lymphoma. Each CDR3 is given with its conserved first and last residue. Each record gives: V gene, clone size, D gene, J gene, CDR3 protein, CDR3 DNA. The D gene is left open where the match is weak. Part of the rows lack a size; the others show once, few, many or a class for expanded clones.

>TRBV5-1|once|TRBD1|TRBJ2-1
CASSLGGTGTYNEQFF
TGCGCCAGCAGCTTGGGGGGGACAGGGACCTACAATGAGCAGTTCTTC
>TRBV6-5|NA|TRBD2|TRBJ2-2
CASSLQREGTTGELFF
TGTGCCAGCAGTTTACAGCGGGAGGGGACCACCGGGGAGCTGTTTTTT
>TRBV18|NA|NA|TRBJ2-5
CASSPGLGAEETQYF
TGTGCCAGCTCACCAGGCTTAGGGGCCGAGGAGACCCAGTACTTC
>TRBV28|NA|NA|TRBJ1-1
CASRSRGHQNTEAFF
TGTGCCAGCAGATCCCGGGGGCACCAGAACACTGAAGCTTTCTTT
>TRBV11-2|NA|TRBD1|TRBJ1-5
CASSTHPGTGNGKPQHF
TGTGCCAGCAGCACCCATCCCGGGACAGGGAATGGAAAGCCCCAGCATTTT
>TRBV28|NA|NA|TRBJ1-1
CASSFRVNTEAFF
TGTGCCAGCAGTTTTCGGGTTAACACTGAAGCTTTCTTT
>TRBV9|NA|NA|TRBJ2-1
CASSAPSLGEQFF
TGTGCCAGCAGCGCCCCGTCCCTGGGTGAGCAGTTCTTC
>TRBV20-1|NA|NA|TRBJ2-7
CSAAGASEAF
TGCAGTGCTGCTGGCGCTAGCGAGGCATTC
>TRBV7-6|NA|NA|TRBJ2-1
CASTLGWGGDEQFF
TGTGCCAGCACCCTGGGATGGGGCGGAGATGAGCAGTTCTTC
>TRBV5-8|NA|NA|TRBJ2-1
CASSWGRGGYNEQFF
TGTGCCAGCAGCTGGGGGCGGGGAGGTTACAATGAGCAGTTCTTC
>TRBV7-8|NA|TRBD2|TRBJ2-1
CASRDPRAGYNEQFF
TGTGCCAGCAGGGACCCCCGAGCGGGGTACAATGAGCAGTTCTTC
>TRBV4-2|NA|TRBD2|TRBJ2-1
CASSQEILASGNEQFF
TGTGCCAGCAGCCAGGAAATTCTGGCTAGCGGGAATGAGCAGTTCTTC
>TRBV6-1|NA|NA|TRBJ2-5
CASSDFWETQYF
TGTGCCAGCAGTGATTTTTGGGAGACCCAGTACTTC
>TRBV14|NA|TRBD2|TRBJ2-3
CASSQSYRIYTSGADTQYF
TGTGCCAGCAGCCAGTCGTACCGGATATATACGAGCGGGGCAGATACGCAGTATTTT
>TRBV19|NA|TRBD1|TRBJ1-4
CASSMQTGGEKLFF
TGTGCCAGTAGTATGCAGACAGGGGGTGAAAAACTGTTTTTT
>TRBV2|NA|NA|TRBJ2-3
CASKLGPSSTDTQYF
TGTGCCAGCAAACTGGGACCGTCGAGCACAGATACGCAGTATTTT
>TRBV6-5|few|NA|TRBJ1-5
CASSLKYSNQPQHF
TGTGCCAGCAGTCTAAAATATAGCAATCAGCCCCAGCATTTT
>TRBV11-2|NA|TRBD1|TRBJ2-1
CASSLVRDSSFF
TGTGCCAGCAGCTTAGTAAGGGACAGTTCGTTCTTC